These T cell receptor beta chains were read from a single sample in a study of blood T cell repertoires in COVID-19. The data were produced by immunoSEQ multiplex PCR, yet TCRdb's version contains in-frame clones alone and is incomplete. The sample has roughly 200,000 clones, 83% seen once. Specimen: peripheral blood. These receptors were taken from a human donor in a cohort sampled during active COVID-19. The CDR3 runs from the conserved cysteine through the conserved F or W. The D gene is left open where the match is weak. Not every row has a clone size; where given, it reads once, few, many or a size class.

D gene	J gene	CDR3 length	clone size	V gene	CDR3 protein	CDR3 DNA
.	TRBJ2-7	11	.	TRBV13	CASSLGGKQYF	TGTGCCAGCAGCTTAGGCGGTAAACAGTACTTC
.	TRBJ1-1	14	.	TRBV19	CASSIGGWATEAFF	TGTGCCAGTAGTATCGGAGGGTGGGCCACTGAAGCTTTCTTT
.	TRBJ1-2	12	.	TRBV18	CASSEGGYGYTF	TGTGCCAGCTCAGAGGGAGGCTATGGCTACACCTTC
.	TRBJ1-5	18	.	TRBV18	CASSPRSQGGYSNQPQHF	TGTGCCAGCTCACCAAGATCCCAGGGTGGTTATAGCAATCAGCCCCAGCATTTT
TRBD1	TRBJ2-7	15	.	TRBV7-2	CASSLRQGVEYEQYF	TGTGCCAGCAGCTTGCGACAGGGGGTAGAGTACGAGCAGTACTTC
TRBD1	TRBJ1-2	17	.	TRBV7-9	CASSPSDGRGDIYGYTF	TGTGCCAGCAGCCCTAGTGATGGCAGGGGGGATATCTATGGCTACACCTTC
TRBD2	TRBJ2-3	15	.	TRBV6-5	CASRNSGGAGNTQYF	TGTGCCAGCAGGAATAGCGGGGGGGCCGGGAATACGCAGTATTTT
.	TRBJ2-7	14	.	TRBV19	CASSGRGISYEQYF	TGTGCCAGTAGTGGCAGAGGGATCTCCTACGAGCAGTACTTC
.	TRBJ1-1	15	.	TRBV6-1	CASSERQGESTEAFF	TGTGCCAGCAGTGAAAGGCAGGGTGAGAGCACTGAAGCTTTCTTT
.	TRBJ1-4	12	.	TRBV6-6	CASSGVNEKLFF	TGTGCCAGCTCAGGGGTTAATGAAAAACTGTTTTTT
.	TRBJ2-5	13	.	TRBV7-2	CASSFAGEETQYF	TGTGCCAGCAGCTTCGCAGGGGAAGAGACCCAGTACTTC
.	TRBJ2-5	12	.	TRBV6-5	CASSRGRETQYF	TGTGCCAGCAGCAGGGGAAGAGAGACCCAGTACTTC
.	TRBJ1-1	12	.	TRBV6-5	CASSYPSAEAFF	TGTGCCAGCAGTTACCCAAGCGCTGAAGCTTTCTTT
.	TRBJ1-5	13	.	TRBV7-3	CASSDDSNQPQHF	TGTGCCAGCAGCGACGACAGTAATCAGCCCCAGCATTTT
.	TRBJ2-6	21	.	TRBV5-1	CASSSRPEGAGVGSGANVLTF	TGCGCCAGCAGCTCCCGCCCGGAGGGGGCGGGCGTAGGCTCTGGGGCCAACGTCCTGACTTTC
.	TRBJ1-2	12	.	TRBV12-3/TRBV12-4	CASSTRGDGYTF	TGTGCCAGCAGCACACGGGGGGATGGCTACACCTTC
.	TRBJ1-2	16	.	TRBV6-5	CASSYTRGHLTYGYTF	TGTGCCAGCAGTTACACCAGGGGCCACCTTACTTATGGCTACACCTTC
.	TRBJ2-3	12	.	TRBV2	CASLSGPDTQYF	TGTGCCAGCCTCTCAGGGCCAGATACGCAGTATTTT
TRBD2	TRBJ2-7	15	.	TRBV4-2	CASSPGTSDSYEQYF	TGTGCCAGCAGCCCTGGGACTAGCGATTCCTACGAGCAGTACTTC
TRBD1	TRBJ2-7	16	.	TRBV28	CASISLGTGGSYEQYF	TGTGCCAGCATAAGTCTCGGGACAGGGGGCTCCTACGAGCAGTACTTC
.	TRBJ1-1	16	.	TRBV28	CASITSYRETNTEAFF	TGTGCCAGCATTACCTCCTACAGGGAGACGAACACTGAAGCTTTCTTT
.	TRBJ2-3	13	.	TRBV28	CASSWAATDTQYF	TGTGCCAGCAGTTGGGCAGCCACAGATACGCAGTATTTT
.	TRBJ1-4	17	.	TRBV7-9	CASSLGRQGITNEKLFF	TGTGCCAGCAGCTTAGGACGGCAGGGGATAACTAATGAAAAACTGTTTTTT
.	TRBJ2-7	15	.	TRBV15	CATSRDSYQGSEQYF	TGTGCCACCAGCAGAGACTCATACCAGGGCAGCGAGCAGTACTTC
.	TRBJ1-4	15	.	TRBV6-1	CASSERGANNEKLFF	TGTGCCAGCAGTGAACGGGGGGCTAATAATGAAAAACTGTTTTTT
.	TRBJ2-5	11	.	TRBV20-1	CSARELETQYF	TGCAGTGCTAGGGAGCTGGAGACCCAGTACTTC
TRBD2	TRBJ2-7	15	.	TRBV7-8	CASSISGGEGYEQYF	TGTGCCAGCAGCATTAGTGGGGGGGAAGGGTACGAGCAGTACTTC
TRBD1	TRBJ1-1	12	.	TRBV29-1	CSVGGDRTEAFF	TGCAGCGTTGGGGGGGACAGGACTGAAGCTTTCTTT
TRBD1	TRBJ2-6	17	once	TRBV5-6	CASSWTGLFSGANVLTF	TGTGCCAGCAGCTGGACAGGGCTCTTCTCTGGGGCCAACGTCCTGACTTTC
.	TRBJ1-2	13	.	TRBV5-1	CASSLDSYYGYTF	TGCGCCAGCAGCTTGGACAGCTACTATGGCTACACCTTC
.	TRBJ2-6	14	.	TRBV15	CATSRVTGANVLTF	TGTGCCACCAGCAGAGTAACTGGGGCCAACGTCCTGACTTTC
.	TRBJ1-5	13	.	TRBV19	CASSREINQPQHF	TGTGCCAGTTCTCGGGAGATCAATCAGCCCCAGCATTTT
.	TRBJ1-1	15	few	TRBV3-1/TRBV3-2	CASSPSDTLNTEAFF	TGTGCCAGCAGCCCGTCGGACACCTTGAACACTGAAGCTTTCTTT
.	TRBJ2-7	14	.	TRBV4-1	CASSVPGDSYEQYF	TGCGCCAGCTCCGTACCCGGGGACTCCTACGAGCAGTACTTC
TRBD1	TRBJ1-5	15	.	TRBV5-1	CASSWTGSFNQPQHF	TGCGCCAGCAGTTGGACAGGGTCTTTCAATCAGCCCCAGCATTTT
TRBD2	TRBJ2-3	18	.	TRBV4-3	CASSQDWRGGSATDTQYF	TGCGCCAGCAGCCAAGATTGGCGGGGGGGCTCAGCCACAGATACGCAGTATTTT